What follows is one T cell receptor beta chain and its context. The antigen is not known. This sample was included in a study of CD8 T cells in ankylosing spondylitis. Generation of TCR beta libraries employed quantitative 5'-RACE incorporating molecular barcodes. TCRdb reprocessed the 5' RACE reads with MiXCR, giving one entry per CDR3 protein. The sample lists 700,000 to 850,000 distinct CDR3 sequences, approximately 10% seen once, with 0.51% in the top ten. General study points: Among TCR beta sequences, a motif of eight highly homologous variants appeared characteristic of ankylosing spondylitis blood.

The CDR3 has 12 residues. The V end was cut by 6 bases, the J end by 2 bases, with 5 bases between. CDR1 is SQVTM, CDR2 ANQGSEA, per germline. Sequencing input: blood, either unsorted or a sorted T cell fraction (not recorded which). The sequence came from a male donor with ankylosing spondylitis. The chain uses TRBV29-1 and TRBJ2-6; the D is unclear. CDR3 amino acids: CSVLTGANVLTF. CDR3 bases: TGCAGCGTCCTGACTGGGGCCAACGTCCTGACTTTC.